This TCR delta chain was obtained from a study of γδ T cells in repeated Plasmodium falciparum infection (dated by TCRdb to the early 2020s). For the study in its entirety: In the natural-infection arm, Malian children exposed to intense seasonal malaria transmission were enrolled and compared against age and gender matched Australian children. Four controlled human malaria infections were administered to about five malaria-naive U.S. adults over around 620 days by bites from P. falciparum NF54-infected Anopheles stephensi mosquitoes. Controlled-infection subjects were sampled at baseline, immediately before selected infections, and 21 days after each infection. Malian gammadelta TCR repertoires were analysed cross-sectionally in periods with no transmission and longitudinally across episodes of acute febrile malaria. In the study, the shaping of the human gammadelta T cell repertoire by repeated Plasmodium falciparum infection was examined using natural infection in Mali and controlled human malaria infection.

To note about this clone: Its antigen is currently not known. The likely explanation is a read error, given a far larger clone one base away. Different DNA sequences within this sample yield the same CDR3.

For bulk TCR repertoire analysis, Vgamma9/Vdelta2+ and Vdelta2-negative gammadelta T cell populations were flow-sorted out of peripheral blood mononuclear cells. V has 3 bases trimmed and J has 0 bases trimmed; junction bases matching no gene number 25. Reading from cysteine to phenylalanine, the CDR3 counts 23 amino acids. The read is trimmed to its CDR3 DNA, 69 bases read in frame from base 1. For CDR1 and CDR2, the germline V gene lists TSWWSYY and QGS. Libraries were built with multiplex PCR. Sequencing used an Illumina MiSeq. From each sorted gammadelta T cell sample, both TCR gamma (TRG) and TCR delta (TRD) chains were sequenced. The source study handled its data this way. Clonotype tree plots, accumulated frequency of the top 20 clonotypes, diversity index (DI) and D75 metrics were included in the repertoire analyses. Clones were re-identified by TCRdb from the public reads with CATT, and rows with the same DNA were merged. TCRdb assigned the V and J calls; the authors' analysis was not used. The sample records over 90,000 delta-chain clones, 0.98% of which are singletons. In total, the top ten clones hold approximately 9.6% of the sample.

Overall results and qualifications from the work: Generalizability was limited because the Malian cohort was drawn from a small rural village of predominantly one ethnic group. Vgamma9/Vdelta2+ TCR repertoires kept a highly stable polyclonal repertoire across time and infection, and many TCRgamma sequences overlapped between individuals. Waves of new clonotype selection in Vdelta2-negative, largely Vdelta1+, gammadelta TCR repertoires appeared to be driven by repeated controlled infections. Because the controlled-infection cohort was small, analysis of inter-individual variability in gammadelta T cell responses was limited. Vdelta2-negative gammadelta TCR repertoires from Malian children appeared more clonally expanded, less diverse and less shared than those of Australian children.

Recombination linked TRDV1 to TRDJ4, and 13 junctional nucleotides match TRDD3. The J gene, missing from TCRdb, was assigned here through DNA to germline matching. The sequenced sample consisted of gamma-delta T cells from blood. The receptor was isolated from a pool of human donors (malaria-infected and uninfected, not separated). The DNA sequence reads TGTGCTCTTGGGGAGCTTCCAACCCGATCCATACTGGGGGATACGCTAACTCCCAGACCCCTGATCTTT. This sequence encodes CALGELPTRSILGDTLTPRPLIF.